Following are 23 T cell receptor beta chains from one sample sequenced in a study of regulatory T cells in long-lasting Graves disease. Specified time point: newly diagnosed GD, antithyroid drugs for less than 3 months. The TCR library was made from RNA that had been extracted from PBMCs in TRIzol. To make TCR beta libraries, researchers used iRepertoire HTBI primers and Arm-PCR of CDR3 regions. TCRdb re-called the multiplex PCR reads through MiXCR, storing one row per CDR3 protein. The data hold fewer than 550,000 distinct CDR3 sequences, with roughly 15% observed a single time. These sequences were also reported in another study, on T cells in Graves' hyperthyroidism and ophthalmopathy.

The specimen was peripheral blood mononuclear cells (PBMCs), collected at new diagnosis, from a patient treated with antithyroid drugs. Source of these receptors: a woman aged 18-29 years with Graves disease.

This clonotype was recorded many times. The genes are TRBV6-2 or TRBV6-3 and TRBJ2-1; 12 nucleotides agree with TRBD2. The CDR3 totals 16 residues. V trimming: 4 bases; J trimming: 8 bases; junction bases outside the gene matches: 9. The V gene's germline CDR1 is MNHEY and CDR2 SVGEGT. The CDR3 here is CASSSLLAGGPYEQFF. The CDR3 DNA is TGTGCCAGCAGTTCCCTGCTAGCGGGAGGGCCGTATGAGCAGTTCTTC.

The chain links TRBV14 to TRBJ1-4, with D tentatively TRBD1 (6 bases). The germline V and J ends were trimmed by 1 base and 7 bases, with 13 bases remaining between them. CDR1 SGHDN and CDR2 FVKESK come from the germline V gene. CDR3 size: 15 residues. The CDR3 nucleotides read TGTGCCAGCAGCCAAGGGACAGCTTGGGGTGAAAAACTGTTTTTT. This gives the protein CASSQGTAWGEKLFF.

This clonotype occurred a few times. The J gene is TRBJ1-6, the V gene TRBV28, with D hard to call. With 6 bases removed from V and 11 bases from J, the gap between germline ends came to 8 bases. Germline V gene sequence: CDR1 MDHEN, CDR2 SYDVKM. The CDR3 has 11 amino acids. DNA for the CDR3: TGTGCCAGCAGAGACGGGACACCCCTCCACTTT. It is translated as CASRDGTPLHF.

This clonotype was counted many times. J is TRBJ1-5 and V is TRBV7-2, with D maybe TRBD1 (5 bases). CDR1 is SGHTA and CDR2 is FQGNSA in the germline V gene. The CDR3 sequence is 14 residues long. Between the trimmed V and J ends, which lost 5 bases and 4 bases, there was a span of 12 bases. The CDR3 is CASSRLGGNQPQHF. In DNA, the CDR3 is TGTGCCAGCAGCCGGTTGGGGGGGAATCAGCCCCAGCATTTT.

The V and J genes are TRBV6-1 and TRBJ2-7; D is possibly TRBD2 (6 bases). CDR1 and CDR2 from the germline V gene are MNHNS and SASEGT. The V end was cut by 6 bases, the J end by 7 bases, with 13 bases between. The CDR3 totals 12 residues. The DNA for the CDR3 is TGTGCCAGCAGCATAACGGGACTTGAGCAGTACTTC. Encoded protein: CASSITGLEQYF.

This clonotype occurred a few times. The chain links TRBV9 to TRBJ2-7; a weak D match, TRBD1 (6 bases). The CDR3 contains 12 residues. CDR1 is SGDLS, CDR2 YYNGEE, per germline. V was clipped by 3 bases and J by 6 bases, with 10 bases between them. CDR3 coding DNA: TGTGCCAGCAGCGGCCAGGGGCCCGAGCAGTACTTC. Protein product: CASSGQGPEQYF.

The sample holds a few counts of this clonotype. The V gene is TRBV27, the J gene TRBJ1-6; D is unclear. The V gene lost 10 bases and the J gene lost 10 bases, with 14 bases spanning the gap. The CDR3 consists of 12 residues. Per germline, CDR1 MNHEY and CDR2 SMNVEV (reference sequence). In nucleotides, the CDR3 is TGTGCCATCACCGGGCCTTGGTCACCCCTCCACTTT. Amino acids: CAITGPWSPLHF.

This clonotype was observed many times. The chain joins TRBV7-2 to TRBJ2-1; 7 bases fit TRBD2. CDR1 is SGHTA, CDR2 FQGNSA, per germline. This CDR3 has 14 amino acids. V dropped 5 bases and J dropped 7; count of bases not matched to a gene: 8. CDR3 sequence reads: CASSPRGGRNEQFF. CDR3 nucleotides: TGTGCCAGCAGCCCCCGCGGCGGGAGAAATGAGCAGTTCTTC.

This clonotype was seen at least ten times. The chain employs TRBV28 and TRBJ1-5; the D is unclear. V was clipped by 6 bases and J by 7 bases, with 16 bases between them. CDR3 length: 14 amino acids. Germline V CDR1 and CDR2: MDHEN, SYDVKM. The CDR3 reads CASSLGGRNQPQHF. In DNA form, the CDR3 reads TGTGCCAGCAGCTTAGGAGGGAGGAACCAGCCCCAGCATTTT.

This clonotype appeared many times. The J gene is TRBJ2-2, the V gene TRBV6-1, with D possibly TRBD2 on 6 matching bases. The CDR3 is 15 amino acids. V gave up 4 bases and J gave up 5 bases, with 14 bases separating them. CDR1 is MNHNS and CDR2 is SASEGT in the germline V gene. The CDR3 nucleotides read TGTGCCAGCAGTGTCACTAGCAGATGGACCGGGGAGCTGTTTTTT. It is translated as CASSVTSRWTGELFF.

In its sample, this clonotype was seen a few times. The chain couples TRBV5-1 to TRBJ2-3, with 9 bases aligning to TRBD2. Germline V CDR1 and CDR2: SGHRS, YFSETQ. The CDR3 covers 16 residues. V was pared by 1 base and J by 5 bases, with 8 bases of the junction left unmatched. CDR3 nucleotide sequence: TGCGCCAGCAGCTTGATTTTAGCGGGAGCCATAGATACGCAGTATTTT. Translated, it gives CASSLILAGAIDTQYF. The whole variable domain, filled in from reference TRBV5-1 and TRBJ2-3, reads KAGVTQTPRYLIKTRGQQVTLSCSPISGHRSVSWYQQTPGQGLQFLFEYFSETQRNKGNFPGRFSGRQFSNSRSEMNVSTLELGDSALYLCASSLILAGAIDTQYFGPGTRLTVL.

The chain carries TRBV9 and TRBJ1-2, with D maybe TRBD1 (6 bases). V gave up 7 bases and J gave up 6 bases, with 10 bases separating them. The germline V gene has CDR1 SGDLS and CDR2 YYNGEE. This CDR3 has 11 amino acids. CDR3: CASARGDGYTF. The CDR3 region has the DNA TGTGCCAGCGCCAGGGGCGATGGCTACACCTTC.

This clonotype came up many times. The CDR3 region has the DNA TGTGCCAGCAGCCTCAACACGGAACAGCCCCAGCATTTT. Its protein is CASSLNTEQPQHF. The rearrangement joins TRBV11-1 to TRBJ1-5; D call uncertain. The CDR3 contains 13 residues. Germline V gene sequence: CDR1 SGHAT, CDR2 FQDESV (reference sequence). Trimming left V 5 bases short and J 7 bases short, with 12 bases between.

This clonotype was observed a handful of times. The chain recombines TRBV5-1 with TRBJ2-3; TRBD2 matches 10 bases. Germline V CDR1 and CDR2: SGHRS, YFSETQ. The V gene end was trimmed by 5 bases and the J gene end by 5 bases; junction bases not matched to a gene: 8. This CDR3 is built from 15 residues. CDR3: CASSYQREGQDTQYF. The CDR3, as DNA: TGCGCCAGCAGTTATCAGCGGGAGGGACAAGATACGCAGTATTTT.

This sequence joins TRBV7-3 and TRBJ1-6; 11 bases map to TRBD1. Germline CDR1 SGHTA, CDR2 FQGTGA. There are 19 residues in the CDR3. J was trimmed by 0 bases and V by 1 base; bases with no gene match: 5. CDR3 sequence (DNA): TGTGCCAGCAGCTTAAGGGGACAGGGGGGGTTCTCCTATAATTCACCCCTCCACTTT. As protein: CASSLRGQGGFSYNSPLHF.

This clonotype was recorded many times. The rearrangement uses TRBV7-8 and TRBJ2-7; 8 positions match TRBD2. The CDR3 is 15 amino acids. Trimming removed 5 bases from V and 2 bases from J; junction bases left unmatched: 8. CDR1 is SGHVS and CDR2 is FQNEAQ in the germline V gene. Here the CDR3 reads CASSPEAGATYEQYF. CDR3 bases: TGTGCCAGCAGCCCAGAAGCGGGAGCGACCTACGAGCAGTACTTC.

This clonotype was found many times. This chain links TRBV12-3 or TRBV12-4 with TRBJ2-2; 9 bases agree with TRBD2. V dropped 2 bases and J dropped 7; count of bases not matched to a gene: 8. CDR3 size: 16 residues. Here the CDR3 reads CASSLSRTSDYGELFF. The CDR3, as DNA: TGTGCCAGCAGTTTATCGAGGACTAGCGATTACGGGGAGCTGTTTTTT.

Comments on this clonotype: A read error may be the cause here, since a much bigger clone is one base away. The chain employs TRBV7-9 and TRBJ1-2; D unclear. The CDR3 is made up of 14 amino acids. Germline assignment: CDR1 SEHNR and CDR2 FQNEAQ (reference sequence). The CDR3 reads CVSSLVSADYGYTF. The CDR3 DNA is TGTGTCAGCAGCTTAGTTTCGGCAGACTATGGCTACACCTTC.

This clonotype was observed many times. CDR3: CASSPASGFTDTQYF. The DNA for the CDR3 is TGTGCCAGCAGCCCAGCTAGCGGGTTTACAGATACGCAGTATTTT. V usage is TRBV13 and J usage is TRBJ2-3; TRBD2 matches at 8 bases. Unmatched junction bases numbered 7, after V lost 5 bases and J lost 3 bases. The CDR3 sequence is 15 residues long. The germline V gene encodes CDR1 PRHDT and CDR2 FYEKMQ (reference sequence).

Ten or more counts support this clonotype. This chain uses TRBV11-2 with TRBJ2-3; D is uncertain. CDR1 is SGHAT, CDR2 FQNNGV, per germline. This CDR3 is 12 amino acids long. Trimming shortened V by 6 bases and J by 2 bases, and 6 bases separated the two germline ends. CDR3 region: CASSLTTDTQYF. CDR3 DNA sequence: TGTGCCAGCAGTTTAACCACAGATACGCAGTATTTT.

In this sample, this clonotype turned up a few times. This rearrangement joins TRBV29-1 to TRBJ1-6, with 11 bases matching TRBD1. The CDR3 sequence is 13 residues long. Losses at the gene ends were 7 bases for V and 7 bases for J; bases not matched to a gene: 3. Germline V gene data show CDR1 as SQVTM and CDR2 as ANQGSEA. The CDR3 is CSAGDRGNSPLHF. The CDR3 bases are TGCAGCGCAGGGGACAGGGGGAATTCACCCCTCCACTTT.

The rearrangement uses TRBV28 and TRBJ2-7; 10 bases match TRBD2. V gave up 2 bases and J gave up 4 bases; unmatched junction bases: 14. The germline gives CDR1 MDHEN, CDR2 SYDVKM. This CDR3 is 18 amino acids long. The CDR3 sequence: CASSLPTGTSAVLYEQYF. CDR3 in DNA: TGTGCCAGCAGTTTACCCACCGGGACTAGCGCGGTACTTTACGAGCAGTACTTC.

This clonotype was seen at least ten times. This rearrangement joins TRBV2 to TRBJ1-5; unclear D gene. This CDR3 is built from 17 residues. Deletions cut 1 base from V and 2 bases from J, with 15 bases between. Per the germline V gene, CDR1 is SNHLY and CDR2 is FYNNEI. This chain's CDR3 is CASSEDGPGAGNQPQHF. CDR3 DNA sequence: TGTGCCAGCAGTGAAGATGGACCAGGTGCCGGCAATCAGCCCCAGCATTTT.